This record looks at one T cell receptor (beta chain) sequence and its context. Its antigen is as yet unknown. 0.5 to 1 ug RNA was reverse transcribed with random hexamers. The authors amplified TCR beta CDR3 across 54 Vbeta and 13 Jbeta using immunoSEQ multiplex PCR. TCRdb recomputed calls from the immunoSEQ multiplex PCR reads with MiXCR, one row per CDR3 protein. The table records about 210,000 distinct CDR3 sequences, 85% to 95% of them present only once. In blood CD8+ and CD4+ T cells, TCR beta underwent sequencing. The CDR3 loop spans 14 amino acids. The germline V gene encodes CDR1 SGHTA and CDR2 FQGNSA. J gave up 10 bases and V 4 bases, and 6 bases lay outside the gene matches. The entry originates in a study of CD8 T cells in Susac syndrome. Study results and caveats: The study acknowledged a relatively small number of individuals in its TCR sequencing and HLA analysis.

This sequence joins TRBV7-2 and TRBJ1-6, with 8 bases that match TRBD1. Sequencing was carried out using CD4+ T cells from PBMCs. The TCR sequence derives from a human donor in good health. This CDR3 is CASSSTGVVSPLHF. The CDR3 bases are TGTGCCAGCAGCTCGACAGGGGTAGTCTCACCCCTCCACTTT.